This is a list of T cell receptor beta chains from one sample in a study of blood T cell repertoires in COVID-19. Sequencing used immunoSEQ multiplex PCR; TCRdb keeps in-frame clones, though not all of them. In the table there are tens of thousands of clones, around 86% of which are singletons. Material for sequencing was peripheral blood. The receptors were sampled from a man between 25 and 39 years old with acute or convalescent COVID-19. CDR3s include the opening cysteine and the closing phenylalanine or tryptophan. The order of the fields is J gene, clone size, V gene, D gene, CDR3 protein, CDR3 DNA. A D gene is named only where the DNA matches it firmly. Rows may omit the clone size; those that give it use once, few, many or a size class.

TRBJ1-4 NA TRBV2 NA CASRRWGDTNEKLFF TGTGCCAGCAGACGTTGGGGGGACACTAATGAAAAACTGTTTTTT
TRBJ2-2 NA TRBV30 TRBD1 CAWSVGQGVTGELFF TGTGCCTGGAGTGTGGGACAGGGAGTCACCGGGGAGCTGTTTTTT
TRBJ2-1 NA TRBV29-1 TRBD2 CSVRFTGSGRIRDEQFF TGCAGCGTTCGTTTTACGGGTAGCGGGAGAATCAGGGATGAGCAGTTCTTC
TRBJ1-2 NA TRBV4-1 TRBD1 CASSRPGQVYGYTF TGCGCCAGCAGCCGGCCGGGACAGGTATACGGCTACACCTTC
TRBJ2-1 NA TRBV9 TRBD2 CASSVGGAGARNNEQFF TGTGCCAGCAGCGTAGGTGGGGCGGGAGCACGGAACAATGAGCAGTTCTTC
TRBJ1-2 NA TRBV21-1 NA CASSDTKSGRRHGYTF TGTGCCAGCAGCGACACGAAATCGGGGAGAAGGCATGGCTACACCTTC
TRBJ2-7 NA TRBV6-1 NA CASSEQAGSHEQYF TGTGCCAGCAGTGAACAGGCAGGGTCCCACGAGCAGTACTTC
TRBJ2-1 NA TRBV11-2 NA CASSEFLRGNEQFF TGTGCCAGCAGCGAGTTCCTGCGAGGCAATGAGCAGTTCTTC
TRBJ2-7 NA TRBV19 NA CASSNQGRTYEQYF TGTGCCAGTAGTAACCAGGGGAGAACCTACGAGCAGTACTTC
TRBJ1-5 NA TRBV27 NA CASSQSRVLNQPQHF TGTGCCAGCAGCCAAAGTAGAGTTCTAAATCAGCCCCAGCATTTT
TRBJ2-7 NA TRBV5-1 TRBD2 CASSLRGPILTSGRASYEQYF TGCGCCAGCAGCCTGCGGGGGCCGATATTGACTAGCGGGAGGGCAAGCTACGAGCAGTACTTC
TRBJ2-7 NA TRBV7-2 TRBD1 CASSQSRDRDEQYF TGTGCCAGCAGCCAATCTCGGGACAGGGACGAGCAGTACTTC
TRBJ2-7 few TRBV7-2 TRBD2 CASSHGLAAPYEQYF TGTGCCAGCAGCCACGGACTAGCGGCCCCCTACGAGCAGTACTTC
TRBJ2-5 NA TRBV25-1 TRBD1 CASRGQDQETQYF TGTGCCAGCAGGGGACAGGATCAAGAGACCCAGTACTTC
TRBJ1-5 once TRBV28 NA CASRPLAGQPQHF TGTGCCAGCAGACCTTTAGCCGGACAGCCCCAGCATTTT
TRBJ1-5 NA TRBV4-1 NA CASSLSGGYQPQHF TGCGCCAGCAGCCTGAGCGGGGGGTACCAGCCCCAGCATTTT
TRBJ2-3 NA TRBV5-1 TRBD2 CASKTTSVITDTQYF TGCGCCAGCAAAACTACTAGCGTCATCACAGATACGCAGTATTTT
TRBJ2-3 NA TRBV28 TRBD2 CASKSPSGSPLRYF TGTGCCAGCAAGAGTCCTAGCGGGTCCCCACTTAGGTATTTT
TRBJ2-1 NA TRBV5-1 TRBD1 CASSLLTGYNEQFF TGCGCCAGCAGCCTCCTGACAGGGTACAATGAGCAGTTCTTC
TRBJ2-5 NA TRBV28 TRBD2 CASSSIYMQKLAGGPTDREETQYF TGTGCCAGCAGTTCAATATATATGCAGAAACTAGCGGGAGGCCCCACGGACAGAGAAGAGACCCAGTACTTC
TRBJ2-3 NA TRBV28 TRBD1 CASSRQGTATQYF TGTGCCAGCAGCAGACAGGGGACAGCTACGCAGTATTTT
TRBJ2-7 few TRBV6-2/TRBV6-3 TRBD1 CASSYNRDRGDEQYF TGTGCCAGCAGTTATAACCGGGACAGGGGCGATGAGCAGTACTTC
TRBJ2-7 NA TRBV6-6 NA CASELGAGYEQYF TGTGCCAGTGAGCTGGGGGCTGGCTACGAGCAGTACTTC
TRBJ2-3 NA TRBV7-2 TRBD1 CASSLGQGINTDTQYF TGTGCCAGCAGCCTGGGACAGGGGATCAACACAGATACGCAGTATTTT
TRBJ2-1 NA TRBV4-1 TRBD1 CASSQVVGQGRNEQFF TGCGCCAGCAGCCAAGTAGTGGGACAGGGACGCAATGAGCAGTTCTTC
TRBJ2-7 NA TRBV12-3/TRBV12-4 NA CASSPDRNYEQYF TGTGCCAGCAGTCCGGACAGAAATTACGAGCAGTACTTC